The present T cell receptor beta chain was sequenced within a study of T cells in Graves' hyperthyroidism and ophthalmopathy. This CDR3 spans 15 amino acids. Germline CDR1 SGDLS, CDR2 YYNGEE. Trimming stripped 0 bases from V and 4 bases from J, with 10 bases between. TCR beta CDR3 regions were amplified from RNA. The primer set for the first-round RT-PCR of the TCR CDR3 was HTBI. In TCRdb, the multiplex PCR reads were re-called with MiXCR into one record per CDR3 protein. Altogether some 720,000 distinct CDR3 sequences are present, about 17% being singletons, with the ten largest covering around 8.1%. Researchers barred patients who had uncontrolled infection, other autoimmune disease, pregnancy or lactation. Fresh 10 ml peripheral blood yielded PBMCs.

The rearrangement joins TRBV9 to TRBJ2-2, with D tentatively TRBD1 (5 bases). Specimen: blood. The receptor's source is a man younger than 30 with Graves' hyperthyroidism. As DNA, the CDR3 is TGTGCCAGCAGCGTAGGGCAGGGCGCCACCGGGGAGCTGTTTTTT. This codes for CASSVGQGATGELFF.